A selection of T cell receptor beta chains follows, all from one sample in a study of Graves' ophthalmopathy and Graves' hyperthyroidism. TCRdb re-analysed the multiplex PCR reads in MiXCR, keeping a single row per CDR3 protein. Of about 620,000 distinct CDR3 sequences listed, approximately 21% were seen once; the top ten hold more than 5.5%. Sequencing used peripheral blood. The receptors here all came from a woman in her late teens or twenties with stable Graves' hyperthyroidism. Some clones in this sample may be carry-over from other donors' samples. Each CDR3 is given with its conserved first and last residue. Each record gives: clone size, V gene, D gene, J gene, CDR3 DNA, CDR3 protein. A D gene is named only where the DNA matches it firmly. Expanded clones are given a class, and other clones once, few, many or no size at all.

>many|TRBV9|NA|TRBJ2-5
TGTGCCAGCAGCGTAGGGGGTAGGGGTAGCCAAGAGACCCAGTACTTC
CASSVGGRGSQETQYF
>many|TRBV7-6|TRBD2|TRBJ2-5
TGTGCCAGCAGCCGTGGGACTAGCGAATTCGAGACCCAGTACTTC
CASSRGTSEFETQYF
>many|TRBV6-2/TRBV6-3|NA|TRBJ2-2
TGTGCCAGTCTCCTCTCCACGGGATACACCGGGGAGCTGTTTTTT
CASLLSTGYTGELFF
>many|TRBV20-1|NA|TRBJ1-6
TGCAGTGCTAGAGATGGGGCAGGGCCAGGCTCCTATAATTCACCCCTCCACTTT
CSARDGAGPGSYNSPLHF
>NA|TRBV14|NA|TRBJ2-5
TGTGCCAGCAGCCACCTCAAGAGGACAGCCCAAGAGACCCAGTACTTC
CASSHLKRTAQETQYF
>many|TRBV20-1|NA|TRBJ2-5
TGCAGTGCTAGAGGGTACCGGGACACCCACCAAGAGACCCAGTACTTC
CSARGYRDTHQETQYF
>many|TRBV6-1|NA|TRBJ1-5
TGTGCCAGCAGGAAAAAGGGGGTTTATAGCAATCAGCCCCAGCATTTT
CASRKKGVYSNQPQHF
>NA|TRBV12-3/TRBV12-4|NA|TRBJ1-5
TGTGCCAGCGGATTTACGAGTAGCAACCAGCCCCAGCATTTT
CASGFTSSNQPQHF
>many|TRBV7-8|NA|TRBJ2-7
TGTGCCAGCAGCCCAGACGAGGCGAAGACCTACGAGCAGTACTTC
CASSPDEAKTYEQYF
>many|TRBV6-5|NA|TRBJ1-1
TGTGCCAGCAGTTACGTGGTAACAAAGAACACTGAAGCTTTCTTT
CASSYVVTKNTEAFF
>many|TRBV24-1|TRBD1|TRBJ1-1
TGTGCCACCAGTGATGCCCAGGGGGCCACTGAAGCTTTCTTT
CATSDAQGATEAFF
>NA|TRBV7-2|NA|TRBJ2-4
TGTGCCAGCAGCCCCGGGGACCGAAAAAACATTCAGTACTTC
CASSPGDRKNIQYF
>many|TRBV7-6|TRBD2|TRBJ2-7
TGTGCCAGCAGCCTTGGACTAGCGGGGTCCTCCTACGAGCAGTACTTC
CASSLGLAGSSYEQYF
>few|TRBV11-2|NA|TRBJ2-5
TGTGCCAGCAGCTTAGAGGCCGAGTACCAAGAGACCCAGTACTTC
CASSLEAEYQETQYF
>NA|TRBV19|NA|TRBJ2-2
TGTGCCAGTAGTATAGCGCGGACGAACACCGGGGAGCTGTTTTTT
CASSIARTNTGELFF
>NA|TRBV6-2/TRBV6-3|NA|TRBJ2-1
TGTGCCAGCTTTCAAGACTCGAACAATGAGCAGTTCTTC
CASFQDSNNEQFF
>many|TRBV7-9|TRBD1|TRBJ1-2
TGTGCCAGCACTCGGGACAGCCCTAACTATGGCTACACCTTC
CASTRDSPNYGYTF
>NA|TRBV13|NA|TRBJ1-1
TGTGCCAGCAGCTTACCGGGGCGGGGAGCTGAAGCTTTCTTT
CASSLPGRGAEAFF
>many|TRBV9|TRBD2|TRBJ2-5
TGTGCCAGCAGTACAGGAGGCGGGGGGGAAGAGACCCAGTACTTC
CASSTGGGGEETQYF
>NA|TRBV30|NA|TRBJ1-5
TGTGCCTGGAGTTCACTTAGCAATCAGCCCCAGCATTTT
CAWSSLSNQPQHF
>NA|TRBV6-5|NA|TRBJ2-7
TGTGCCAGCAGTCACGAGGGGATGAGCTACGAGCAGTACTTC
CASSHEGMSYEQYF
>many|TRBV24-1|NA|TRBJ2-5
TGTGCCACCAGTGACTCGTACGGACAAGAGACCCAGTACTTC
CATSDSYGQETQYF
>many|TRBV5-1|NA|TRBJ2-2
TGCGCCAGCAGCTCCACCGGACCGGGAGTTGTGTCCGGGGAGCTGTTTTTT
CASSSTGPGVVSGELFF
>many|TRBV2|TRBD1|TRBJ1-2
TGTGCCAGCAGTGCTGAACGCCAGACAGGGGGGTCGATCTATGGCTACACCTTC
CASSAERQTGGSIYGYTF
>NA|TRBV19|NA|TRBJ1-1
TGTGCCAGTAGTGTCGGGATCAAGAACACTGAAGCTTTCTTT
CASSVGIKNTEAFF
>few|TRBV14|NA|TRBJ2-5
TGTGCCAGCAGCCGGGGGTCAGGGAACCAAGAGACCCAGTACTTC
CASSRGSGNQETQYF
>many|TRBV29-1|NA|TRBJ2-5
TGCAGCGTTAGAAACCCGATAAGACACCAGCAAGAGACCCAGTACTTC
CSVRNPIRHQQETQYF
>many|TRBV6-2/TRBV6-3|TRBD1|TRBJ1-1
TGTGCCAGCAGCCTCAGGGGGCCGAACACTGAAGCTTTCTTT
CASSLRGPNTEAFF
>many|TRBV5-1|NA|TRBJ1-1
TGCGCCGCGAGAATGGGGTCCATGAACACTGAAGCTTTCTTT
CAARMGSMNTEAFF